The T cell receptor (beta chain) under discussion was sequenced for a study of blood T cell repertoires in COVID-19 (dated by TCRdb to about 2020). Concerning the study at large: Collaborator samples came from the United States, Italy and Spain and covered acute and convalescent phases of COVID-19. The material from the prospective study consisted of cDNA or gDNA derived from T cells, B-cell-depleted T cells, or PBMCs. The samples were drawn from the first 160 participants of the ongoing ImmuneRACE study and from 950 to 1,500 subjects provided by 6 global collaborators. Sample metadata almost always included a de-identified subject ID, COVID-19 status, age in years and sex. The repertoires were made available in a free public database intended to serve as a resource for research on the immune response to SARS-CoV-2. Where HLA class I and class II types were available, the types were taken from metadata supplied by the sample provider, not from assay-based typing. Subjects who had been exposed to COVID-19, were actively infected with it, or had recovered from it provided the deeply sampled blood TCRbeta repertoires that made up the dataset. What the study reported, not specific to this receptor: How much clinical and demographic metadata was included differed by source and by participant, and the metadata was provided uncurated.

The junction shows trimming of 2 bases on V and 0 bases on J, plus 10 bases between the germline ends. The CDR3 spans 15 residues, from the cysteine through the phenylalanine. Only the CDR3 DNA is retained, 45 bases long and in frame from the first base. CDR1 and CDR2 were assigned from the germline V gene as MDHEN and SYDVKM. Whole blood was collected in K2EDTA tubes by collaborating institutions according to the institutions' own protocols. For TCRbeta analysis, collaborators shipped samples as frozen whole blood, isolated PBMCs, or DNA extracted from either of those sample types. TCRbeta CDR3 regions were amplified from genomic DNA using the immunoSEQ Assay, a bias-controlled multiplex PCR. The authors' pipeline ran thus. Nucleated cell counts per sample were estimated from amplification of reference gene primers within the assay. To quantify the absolute abundance of each unique TCRbeta CDR3 rearrangement, sequence reads were collapsed and filtered. For each sample, productive Simpson clonality was calculated as the square root of Simpson's diversity index over productive rearrangements. TCRdb holds this immuneACCESS table with in-frame rearrangements only. Some clones are missing; in checked studies, unresolved V genes explain under half, and the rest has no known cause. V and J calls and clone size are those listed in that table; D and trimming were worked out from the DNA. The sample contains roughly 150,000 clones, about four fifths of them found a single time. Roughly 13% of the sample goes to the ten largest clones.

Comments on this clone: The target of this receptor is not known. It has no much larger one-base neighbor in the sample; base qualities were not kept.

The chain is assembled from TRBV28 and TRBJ1-2; the D gene is perhaps TRBD1, on 5 matching bases. The TCR originated in a woman aged 80 or over with acute or convalescent COVID-19. Sequencing was carried out using peripheral blood. CDR3 reads: CASSLGALSNYGYTF. The base sequence is TGTGCCAGCAGTTTAGGGGCGCTTTCTAACTATGGCTACACCTTC.